This T cell receptor beta chain was captured in a study of blood T cell repertoires in COVID-19 (dated by TCRdb to about 2020). Describing the broader study: Samples from collaborators originated in the United States, Italy and Spain and spanned both the acute and convalescent phases of COVID-19. Samples came from the ongoing ImmuneRACE study (first 160 participants) plus 1,254 subjects from 6 global collaborators. The dataset comprised deeply sampled blood TCRbeta repertoires from subjects exposed to, actively infected with, or recovered from COVID-19. A freely available public database, intended as a resource for researchers studying the immune response to SARS-CoV-2, is where the repertoires were released. Where available, HLA class I and class II types were obtained from metadata supplied by the sample provider rather than from assay-based typing. The material from the prospective study consisted of cDNA or gDNA derived from T cells, B-cell-depleted T cells, or PBMCs. Sample metadata almost always included a de-identified subject ID, COVID-19 status, age in years and sex. What the authors observed across the whole study: How much clinical and demographic metadata was included differed by source and by participant, and the metadata was provided uncurated.

As to this clone: Its antigen remains unidentified. No much larger clone exists at a distance of one base, and base qualities are not known.

TCRbeta CDR3 regions were amplified from genomic DNA by means of the immunoSEQ Assay, a bias-controlled multiplex PCR. Concerning the study's data processing: The number of nucleated cells in each sample was estimated by amplification of reference gene primers within the assay. Sequence reads were collapsed and filtered to measure the absolute abundance of every unique TCRbeta CDR3 rearrangement. For each sample, productive Simpson clonality was calculated by taking the square root of Simpson's diversity index across productive rearrangements. TCRdb re-hosts the immuneACCESS table, in-frame sequences only. Its copies lack some clones; in the studies checked, an unresolved V gene accounts for under half of them, and the cause for the rest is not known. The V and J calls and the clone size are those of that table, but D and trimming were determined from the DNA. This sample is represented by about 160,000 clones; 93% of them were singletons. The ten largest clones take up roughly 2% of the sample.

According to the germline V gene, CDR1 reads SNHLY and CDR2 reads FYNNEI. Trimming removed 6 bases from V and 1 base from J, leaving 12 bases between the germline ends. Measured from the cysteine to the phenylalanine, the CDR3 is 14 residues long. Of all the DNA, just the CDR3 is kept, 42 bases in frame from base 1. One collaborating source in Seattle enrolled patients while the patients were actively infected and followed the patients over time throughout the course of disease. Whole blood was collected in K2EDTA tubes by collaborating institutions according to the institutions' own protocols. For TCRbeta analysis, collaborators shipped samples in one of three forms: frozen whole blood, isolated PBMCs, or DNA extracted from either of those sample types.

This TCR came from a woman aged 60 to 75 with COVID-19, enrolled during active disease. This sequence uses TRBV2 and TRBJ1-1; the D region possibly corresponds to TRBD1 (5 bases align). Specimen: peripheral blood. CDR3 loop: CASRAGVPNTEAFF. The DNA sequence reads TGTGCCAGCAGGGCGGGGGTTCCGAACACTGAAGCTTTCTTT. Supplemented by the reference TRBV2 and TRBJ1-1 proteins around the CDR3, the complete variable domain is EPEVTQTPSHQVTQMGQEVILRCVPISNHLYFYWYRQILGQKVEFLVSFYNNEISEKSEIFDDQFSVERPDGSNFTLKIRSTKLEDSAMYFCASRAGVPNTEAFFGQGTRLTVV.